The clone carrying this T cell receptor (beta chain) was seen at least ten times. The entry originates in a study of identical twins. The CDR3 is made up of 15 amino acids. In germline, CDR1 is ENHRY, CDR2 SYGVKD. Germline trimming cut 2 bases from V and 7 bases from J; bases unmatched to any gene: 8. TCRdb re-analysed the 5' RACE reads in MiXCR, keeping a single row per CDR3 protein. The table lists 1.5 million to 2 million distinct CDR3 sequences, about 30% of them singletons. Material for sequencing was cord blood. The chain couples TRBV10-3 to TRBJ2-3, with 8 bases that match TRBD2. The TCR sequence derives from a newborn girl in good health. For the CDR3, the DNA is TGTGCCATCAGTGAGCTGGGGACTAGTGTTCATACGCAGTATTTT. It codes for CAISELGTSVHTQYF.